Below, one T cell receptor beta chain is given with its context. Antigen specificity is unknown. The data were obtained in a study of cytomegalovirus exposure and HLA in healthy donors. V lost 1 base and J lost 4, with 9 bases in between. This CDR3 spans 15 amino acids. In germline, CDR1 is SGHRS, CDR2 YFSETQ. Findings of the study overall: Relative to equally common others, HLA-associated TCR beta chains showed greater clonal expansion in a later analysis.

The PCR made use of 60 Vbeta and 13 Jbeta primers. Using immunoSEQ multiplex PCR, the repertoire was profiled, and TCRdb retains in-frame clones only, with some absent. The sample yields fewer than 200,000 clones, 82% seen once. Sequencing was carried out using PBMCs. J is TRBJ2-6 and V is TRBV5-1, with D maybe TRBD1 (6 bases). The receptor's source is a woman between 18 and 30 years old in good health and CMV-seronegative. CDR3 coding DNA: TGCGCCAGCAGCTTGTTACAGGGAGGGGCCAACGTCCTGACTTTC. Translating it yields CASSLLQGGANVLTF.